This T cell receptor (beta chain) was identified during a study of T cell changes during pregnancy in multiple sclerosis. Here immunoSEQ multiplex PCR was the method, and the copy in TCRdb shows in-frame clones only, minus some. Among about 46,000 clones listed, approximately 92% were seen once. The CDR3 is 15 amino acids. J gave up 2 bases and V 2 bases, and 3 bases lay outside the gene matches. The germline V gene has CDR1 PRHDT and CDR2 FYEKMQ (reference sequence). J is TRBJ2-4 and V is TRBV13; TRBD1 matches 7 bases. Sequencing was performed on CD8+ T cells from peripheral blood mononuclear cells, taken after pregnancy. This sequence was found in a female donor with multiple sclerosis, enrolled in a pregnancy study. CDR3 sequence (DNA): TGTGCCAGCAGCTTACCACAGGGGCCCAAAAACATTCAGTACTTC. As protein: CASSLPQGPKNIQYF.